This paragraph covers one T cell receptor (beta chain) sequence. Methods used by the authors: Estimation of nucleated cell counts was performed using reference gene primer amplification. Libraries were prepared by immunoSEQ multiplex PCR; TCRdb keeps only in-frame clonotypes and omits some of them. That table is the source of V, J and clone size, and D and trimming were worked out from the DNA. The sample consists of roughly 100,000 clones, around 83% of them appearing once. This sample stems from a study of blood T cell repertoires in COVID-19. Study-wide background: The analysed material was cDNA or gDNA that came from T cells, B-cell-depleted T cells, or PBMCs.

V lost 0 bases, J lost 1 base, and 7 bases lay in between. Germline assignment: CDR1 SGHRS and CDR2 YFSETQ. The CDR3 totals 14 residues. The source of this sequence is a woman aged 80 or older with acute or convalescent COVID-19. The chain recombines TRBV5-1 with TRBJ1-1; the D is unclear. Sequencing was carried out using peripheral blood. DNA for the CDR3: TGCGCCAGCAGCTTGGCCACGGGGAACACTGAAGCTTTCTTT. Its translation is CASSLATGNTEAFF.